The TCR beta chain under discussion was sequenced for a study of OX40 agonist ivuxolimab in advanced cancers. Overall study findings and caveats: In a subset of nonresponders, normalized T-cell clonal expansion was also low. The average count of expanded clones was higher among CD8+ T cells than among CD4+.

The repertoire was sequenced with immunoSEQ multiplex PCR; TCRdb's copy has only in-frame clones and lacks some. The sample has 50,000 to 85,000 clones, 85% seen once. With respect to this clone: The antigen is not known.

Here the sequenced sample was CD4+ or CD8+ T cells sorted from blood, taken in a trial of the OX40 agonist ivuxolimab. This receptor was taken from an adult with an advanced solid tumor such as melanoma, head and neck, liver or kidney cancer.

For the CDR3, the DNA is TGTGCCTGGTCAGGGGGTAATTCACCCCTCCACTTT. Its translation: CAWSGGNSPLHF. This sequence joins TRBV30 and TRBJ1-6; 7 positions agree with TRBD1. The germline V gene encodes CDR1 GTSNPN and CDR2 SVGIG (reference sequence). The CDR3 consists of 12 residues. Trimming took 5 bases from V and 6 from J; bases not matched to a gene: 1. The full variable domain, completed using reference TRBV30 and TRBJ1-6, is SQTIHQWPATLVQPVGSPLSLECTVEGTSNPNLYWYRQAAGRGLQLLFYSVGIGQISSEVPQNLSASRPQDRQFILSSKKLLLSDSGFYLCAWSGGNSPLHFGNGTRLTVT.